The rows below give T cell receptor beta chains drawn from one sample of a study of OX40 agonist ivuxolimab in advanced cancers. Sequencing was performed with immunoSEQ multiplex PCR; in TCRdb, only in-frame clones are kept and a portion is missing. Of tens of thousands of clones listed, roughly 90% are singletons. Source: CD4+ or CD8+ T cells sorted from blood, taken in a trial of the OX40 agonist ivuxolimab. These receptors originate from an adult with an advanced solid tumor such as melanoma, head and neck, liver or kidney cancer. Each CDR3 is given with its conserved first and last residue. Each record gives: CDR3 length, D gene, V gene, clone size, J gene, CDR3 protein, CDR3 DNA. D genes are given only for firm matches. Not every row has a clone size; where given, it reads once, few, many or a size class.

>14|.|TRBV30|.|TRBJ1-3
CAWSRIPSGNTIYF
TGTGCCTGGAGTCGGATTCCCTCTGGAAACACCATATATTTT
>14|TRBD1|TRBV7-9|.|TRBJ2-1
CASSLGTGLGEQFF
TGTGCCAGCAGCTTAGGGACAGGTCTCGGAGAGCAGTTCTTC
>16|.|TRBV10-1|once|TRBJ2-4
CASSESGSLAKNIQYF
TGCGCCAGCAGTGAGTCAGGGAGCCTAGCCAAAAACATTCAGTACTTC
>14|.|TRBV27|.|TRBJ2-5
CASSSTGLQETQYF
TGTGCCAGCAGTTCCACAGGGCTCCAAGAGACCCAGTACTTC
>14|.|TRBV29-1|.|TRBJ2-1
CSASHGGNNNEQFF
TGCAGCGCCTCGCATGGGGGGAACAACAATGAGCAGTTCTTC
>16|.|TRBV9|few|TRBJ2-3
CASSVGSGISTDTQYF
TGTGCCAGCAGCGTAGGGTCGGGAATAAGCACAGATACGCAGTATTTT
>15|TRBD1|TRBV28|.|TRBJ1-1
CASSLWGQGNTEAFF
TGTGCCAGCAGTTTATGGGGACAGGGGAACACTGAAGCTTTCTTT
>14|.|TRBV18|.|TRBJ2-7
CASSPPGTNYEQYF
TGTGCCAGCTCACCCCCCGGGACAAACTACGAGCAGTACTTC
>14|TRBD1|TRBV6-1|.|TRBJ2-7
CASTVDRGPYEQYF
TGTGCCAGCACGGTCGACAGGGGCCCCTACGAGCAGTACTTC
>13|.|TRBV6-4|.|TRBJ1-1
CASSDSGGGAAFF
TGTGCCAGCAGTGACTCGGGCGGGGGCGCCGCTTTCTTT
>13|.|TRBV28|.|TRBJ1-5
CASRGPGNQPQHF
TGTGCCAGCAGAGGGCCAGGGAATCAGCCCCAGCATTTT
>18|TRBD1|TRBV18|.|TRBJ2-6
CASSPPNPGTAGANVLTF
TGTGCCAGCTCACCCCCAAACCCCGGGACAGCTGGGGCCAACGTCCTGACTTTC
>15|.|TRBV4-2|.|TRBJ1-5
CASSQDLQLNQPQHF
TGTGCCAGCAGCCAAGATCTACAGCTCAATCAGCCCCAGCATTTT
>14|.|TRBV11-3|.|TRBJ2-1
CASSLGRRNNEQFF
TGTGCCAGCAGCTTAGGCCGACGGAACAATGAGCAGTTCTTC
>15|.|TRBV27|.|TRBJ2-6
CASSLDNSGANVLTF
TGTGCCAGCAGTCTCGACAACTCTGGGGCCAACGTCCTGACTTTC
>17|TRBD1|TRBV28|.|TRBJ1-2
CASSLGSAGGFGYGYTF
TGTGCCAGCAGTTTAGGTAGCGCAGGGGGCTTCGGCTATGGCTACACCTTC
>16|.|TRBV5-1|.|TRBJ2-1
CASSLELAGVYNEQFF
TGCGCCAGCAGCTTGGAATTGGCAGGAGTCTACAATGAGCAGTTCTTC
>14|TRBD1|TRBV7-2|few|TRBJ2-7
CASSLALDRVEQYF
TGTGCCAGCAGCTTAGCCCTGGACAGGGTCGAGCAGTACTTC
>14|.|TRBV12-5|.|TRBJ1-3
CASVRQSSGNTIYF
TGTGCTAGTGTAAGACAAAGCTCTGGAAACACCATATATTTT